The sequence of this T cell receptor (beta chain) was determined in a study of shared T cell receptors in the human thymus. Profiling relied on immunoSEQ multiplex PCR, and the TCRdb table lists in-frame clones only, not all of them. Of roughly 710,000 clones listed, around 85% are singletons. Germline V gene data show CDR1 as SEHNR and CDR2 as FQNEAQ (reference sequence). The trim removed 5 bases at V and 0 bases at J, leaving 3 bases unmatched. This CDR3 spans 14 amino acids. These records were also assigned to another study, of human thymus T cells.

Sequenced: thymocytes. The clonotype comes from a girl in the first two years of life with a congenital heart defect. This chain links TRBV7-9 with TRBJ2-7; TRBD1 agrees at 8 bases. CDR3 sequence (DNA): TGTGCCAGCAGCCGACAGGGGCGCTCCTACGAGCAGTACTTC. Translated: CASSRQGRSYEQYF.